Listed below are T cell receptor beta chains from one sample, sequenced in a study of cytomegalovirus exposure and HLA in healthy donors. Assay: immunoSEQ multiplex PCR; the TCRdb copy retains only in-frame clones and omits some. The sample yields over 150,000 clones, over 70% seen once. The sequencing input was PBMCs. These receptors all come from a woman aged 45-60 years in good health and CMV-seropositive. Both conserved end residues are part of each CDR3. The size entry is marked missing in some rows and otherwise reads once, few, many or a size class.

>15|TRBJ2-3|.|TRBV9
CASSGSTGTTDTQYF
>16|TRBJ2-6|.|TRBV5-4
CASSLDRGAGANVLTF
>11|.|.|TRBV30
CAWASGYEQYF
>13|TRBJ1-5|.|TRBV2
CAGRNEANQPQHF
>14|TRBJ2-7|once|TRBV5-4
CASSLWGLGYEQYF
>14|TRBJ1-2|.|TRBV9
CASSVYETGYGYTF
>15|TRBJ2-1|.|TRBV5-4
CASSFGQGAGDEQFF
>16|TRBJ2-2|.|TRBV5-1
CASSNGTSLSPGELFF
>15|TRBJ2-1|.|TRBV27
CASSFSGASYNEQFF
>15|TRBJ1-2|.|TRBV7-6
CASSVGTGAVYGYTF
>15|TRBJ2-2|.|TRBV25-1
CASSEYAGNTGELFF
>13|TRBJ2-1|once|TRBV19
CASSVRDYNEQFF
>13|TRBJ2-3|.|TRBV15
CATSRDDRGSQYF
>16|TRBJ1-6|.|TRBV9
CASSVAGDQYNSPLHF
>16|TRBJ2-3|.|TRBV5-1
CASSFTSGGSPDTQYF
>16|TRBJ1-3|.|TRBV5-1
CASSVGQPYGGNTIYF